A single T cell receptor beta chain is shown here with its context. The data originate from a study of blood T cell repertoires in COVID-19. Study as a whole: From the United States, Italy and Spain came samples of acute and convalescent COVID-19. Sources were T cells, B-cell-depleted T cells, or PBMCs; the material itself was cDNA or gDNA.

Authors' analysis steps: Counts of nucleated cells, estimated from reference gene primer amplification, were obtained. TCRdb's table, derived via immunoSEQ multiplex PCR, lists solely in-frame clones and lacks some. The DNA was the basis for D and trimming; V, J and clone size are from that table. The sample contains over 100,000 clones, nearly 85% of which appear only once. The CDR3 contains 18 residues. J was trimmed by 1 base and V by 1 base; bases with no gene match: 11. CDR1 is SGHRS, CDR2 YFSETQ, per germline. The rearrangement joins TRBV5-1 to TRBJ1-1; 9 nucleotides match TRBD1. Specimen: peripheral blood. This clonotype was obtained from a woman between 50 and 59 years old with acute or convalescent COVID-19. The CDR3 spells CASSLSTGGEGANTEAFF. The CDR3 DNA reads TGCGCCAGCAGCTTGAGCACAGGGGGCGAAGGGGCGAACACTGAAGCTTTCTTT.